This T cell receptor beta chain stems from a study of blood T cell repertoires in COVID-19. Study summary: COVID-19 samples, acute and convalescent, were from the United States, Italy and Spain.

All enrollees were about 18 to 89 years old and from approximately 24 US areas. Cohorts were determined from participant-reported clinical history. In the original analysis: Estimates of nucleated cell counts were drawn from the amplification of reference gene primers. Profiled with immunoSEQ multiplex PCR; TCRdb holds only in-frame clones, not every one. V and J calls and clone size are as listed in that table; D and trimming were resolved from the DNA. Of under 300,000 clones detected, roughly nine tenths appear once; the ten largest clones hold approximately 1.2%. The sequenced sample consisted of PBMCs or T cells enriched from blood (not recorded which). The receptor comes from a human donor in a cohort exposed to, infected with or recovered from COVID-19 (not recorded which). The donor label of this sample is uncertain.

The CDR3 here is CASSPPGQGRAEAFF. CDR3 bases: TGTGCCAGCTCACCACCCGGACAGGGGAGGGCTGAAGCTTTCTTT. The chain uses TRBV18 and TRBJ1-1; 9 nucleotides align to TRBD1. The length of the CDR3 is 15 residues. The trim removed 0 bases at V and 6 bases at J, leaving 5 bases unmatched. CDR1 KGHSH and CDR2 LQKENI come from the germline V gene.